The TCR beta chain described here comes from a study of T cell responses to AZD1222 COVID-19 vaccine. This CDR3 contains 14 residues. From germline, CDR1 is KGHDR and CDR2 SFDVKD. With V trimmed by 9 bases and J by 6 bases, 8 bases remained unmatched. Produced via immunoSEQ multiplex PCR; TCRdb's table is partial and in-frame only. The sample holds about 130,000 clones, roughly 92% seen once. The source material was peripheral blood, sampled 28 days after the second AZD1222 dose. The sequence derives from an adult who received the AZD1222 COVID-19 vaccine. V gene TRBV24-1 combines with J gene TRBJ2-3; 10 bases are a match to TRBD1. The CDR3: CATSGQGLADTQYF. For the CDR3, the DNA is TGTGCCACCTCGGGACAGGGGCTAGCCGATACGCAGTATTTT.